The clone carrying this T cell receptor beta chain came up many times. Its antigen is not identified. The data derive from a study of T cells in Graves' hyperthyroidism and ophthalmopathy. Regions amplified from RNA transcripts were the TCR beta CDR3 regions. Using the HTBI primer set, a first-round RT-PCR was run on the TCR CDR3. MiXCR, run by TCRdb on the multiplex PCR reads, gives a single entry per CDR3 protein. The sample lists hundreds of thousands of distinct CDR3 sequences; roughly 13% were seen once. Patients were aged 18 to 65, had disease duration under 2 months, and had newly diagnosed hyperthyroidism. Fresh peripheral blood, around 10 ml of it, supplied the PBMCs. The V end lost 4 bases, the J end lost 2 bases, and 13 bases lay between the germline ends. The germline CDR1 and CDR2 sequences are SGHAT and FQDESV (reference sequence). CDR3 length: 15 amino acids. Study-wide findings and caveats: In blood, most of the thyroid clonotypes expanded above 0.001 were also present. Onset of ophthalmopathy came a median approximately 6.9 months after the model predicted it.

The sample was blood. The clonotype was recovered from a woman in her thirties with Graves' hyperthyroidism that later progressed to Graves' ophthalmopathy. The J gene is TRBJ2-3, the V gene TRBV11-1; D is unclear. This CDR3 reads CASSSRGGPTDTQYF. CDR3 in DNA: TGTGCCAGCAGCTCTCGTGGCGGCCCCACAGATACGCAGTATTTT.